The next 26 T cell receptor beta chains were all read from a single sample in a study of graft-versus-host responses after intestinal transplantation. The repertoire was sequenced with immunoSEQ multiplex PCR; TCRdb's copy has only in-frame clones and lacks some. Among about 25,000 clones listed, around 94% were seen once. The starting material was PBMCs, obtained approximately 32 days after intestinal transplant. The receptor set was obtained from a human patient who received an intestinal transplant, so some T cells may come from the graft donor.

The chain combines TRBV18 with TRBJ2-3; the D is unclear. Germline V gene sequence: CDR1 KGHSH, CDR2 LQKENI. Between the trimmed V and J ends, which lost 3 bases and 5 bases, there was a span of 21 bases. The CDR3 is 17 residues long. Here the CDR3 DNA reads TGTGCCAGCTCACCCCCCCGGCCAAGCGACGAGGTAGATACGCAGTATTTT. Residues: CASSPPRPSDEVDTQYF.

The V and J genes are TRBV6-1 and TRBJ2-7; possibly TRBD2 for D (5 bases). This CDR3 has 13 amino acids. Germline values: CDR1 MNHNS, CDR2 SASEGT. V was trimmed by 8 bases and J by 0 bases, leaving 11 bases between them. The CDR3 DNA follows: TGTGCCAGCGGACTGGCGAGCTCCTACGAGCAGTACTTC. Its translation is CASGLASSYEQYF.

This rearrangement joins TRBV28 to TRBJ2-7, with a tentative D call TRBD1 (7 bases). CDR1 is MDHEN, CDR2 SYDVKM, per germline. Trimming took 6 bases from V and 2 from J, leaving 11 bases between them. CDR3 size: 13 residues. The DNA of the CDR3 is TGTGCCAGCAGCGGAGGGGGCCCCTACGAGCAGTACTTC. This translates into CASSGGGPYEQYF.

The chain has TRBV7-9 and TRBJ2-1; no firm D call. CDR1 is SEHNR and CDR2 is FQNEAQ in the germline V gene (reference sequence). Trimming took off 1 base at V and 0 bases at J, with 13 bases between the two ends. The CDR3 runs to 17 residues. The CDR3 here is CASSLGQLGFSYNEQFF. CDR3 nucleotides: TGTGCCAGCAGCTTAGGCCAGCTGGGTTTCTCCTACAATGAGCAGTTCTTC.

V and J are TRBV10-3 and TRBJ2-3; weak D call: TRBD1 (5 bases). V lost 0 bases and J 4 bases, leaving 14 bases between the germline ends. Germline V lookup: CDR1 ENHRY, CDR2 SYGVKD. The CDR3 has 16 residues. CDR3 coding DNA: TGTGCCATCAGTGAGTCGGGGCCCCACCAGGCAGATACGCAGTATTTT. This translates into CAISESGPHQADTQYF.

The chain links TRBV10-3 to TRBJ2-7; TRBD1 or TRBD2 may be the D gene (7 bases each). The CDR3 runs to 13 residues. Germline V CDR1 and CDR2: ENHRY, SYGVKD. V was trimmed by 3 bases and J by 4 bases, leaving 10 bases between them. CDR3 coding DNA: TGTGCCATCAGTGACAGGGGGGGTTACGAGCAGTACTTC. Amino acids: CAISDRGGYEQYF.

The CDR3 sequence: CASSDGTGYNSPLHF. CDR3 sequence (DNA): TGTGCCAGCAGTGATGGGACAGGTTATAATTCACCCCTCCACTTT. The chain carries TRBV2 and TRBJ1-6, with TRBD1 identical over 8 bases. The CDR3 consists of 15 residues. V lost 3 bases to trimming and J lost 4 bases; unmatched junction nucleotides: 2. CDR1 SNHLY and CDR2 FYNNEI come from the germline V gene.

About this clone: At one end the junction does not follow the germline gene, possibly because of a read error. The chain couples TRBV6-1 to TRBJ1-2; D is undetermined. The CDR3 spans 11 residues. Germline CDR1 reads MNHNS; CDR2 reads SASEGT. The CDR3, as DNA: TGTGCCAGCAGTGATTCGGTCCCAACCAGCTTC. Protein product: CASSDSVPTSF.

CDR3 sequence: CASSLGRDRTYEQYF. DNA for the CDR3: TGTGCCAGCAGCTTAGGAAGGGACAGGACCTACGAGCAGTACTTC. The chain employs TRBV7-9 and TRBJ2-7, with 8 bases matching TRBD1. The CDR3 length is 15 residues. The V and J ends lost 1 base and 2 bases, in that order; junction bases with no gene match: 4. The germline V gene encodes CDR1 SEHNR and CDR2 FQNEAQ (reference sequence).

In this sample, this clone turned up once. V and J are TRBV11-2 and TRBJ2-1, with 8 bases that match TRBD2. The CDR3 is 17 residues long. CDR1 is SGHAT, CDR2 FQNNGV, per germline. With 0 bases clipped from V and 1 base from J, the junction kept 5 bases outside the gene matches. The DNA of the CDR3 is TGTGCCAGCAGCTTAGACCCGGGCGGGGGGTCCTACAATGAGCAGTTCTTC. Its protein product is CASSLDPGGGSYNEQFF.

The chain uses TRBV30 and TRBJ2-3, with D hard to call. Deletions cut 0 bases from V and 6 bases from J, with 7 bases between. The CDR3 spans 12 residues. CDR1 GTSNPN and CDR2 SVGIG come from the germline V gene (reference sequence). CDR3 nucleotides: TGTGCCTGGAGTGTATTGATGGATACGCAGTATTTT. The encoded protein is CAWSVLMDTQYF.

The chain joins TRBV4-3 to TRBJ2-1; tentatively, D is TRBD1 (6 bases). The CDR3 consists of 19 residues. Germline lookup yields CDR1 LGHNA and CDR2 YSLEER. V lost 1 base and J 8 bases, leaving 27 bases between the germline ends. The CDR3 is CASSQVMVRGIPPRDEQFF. CDR3 nucleotide sequence: TGCGCCAGCAGCCAAGTAATGGTCAGGGGTATCCCCCCGCGCGATGAGCAGTTCTTC.

The CDR3 spells CSVDLAGGSYEQYF. In DNA form, the CDR3 reads TGCAGCGTTGATCTAGCGGGAGGCTCCTACGAGCAGTACTTC. This rearrangement joins TRBV29-1 to TRBJ2-7; 11 bases are a match to TRBD2. The CDR3 is 14 amino acids. J was trimmed by 0 bases and V by 3 bases; bases with no gene match: 1. From germline, CDR1 is SQVTM and CDR2 ANQGSEA.

The chain links TRBV5-4 to TRBJ2-1, with 7 positions matching TRBD1. This CDR3 spans 15 amino acids. CDR1 is SGHNT and CDR2 is YYREEE in the germline V gene (reference sequence). V shed 0 bases, J shed 2 bases, and the junction held 2 bases outside the gene matches. In DNA, the CDR3 is TGTGCCAGCAGCTTGGGGCAGGGGGCCTACAATGAGCAGTTCTTC. This gives the protein CASSLGQGAYNEQFF.

The genes are TRBV7-9 and TRBJ2-1; TRBD2 agrees at 8 bases. The length of the CDR3 is 13 residues. The V and J ends lost 6 bases and 5 bases, in that order; junction bases with no gene match: 3. Germline CDR1 SEHNR, CDR2 FQNEAQ (reference sequence). The CDR3 DNA is TGTGCCAGCAGGGGACTAGGAGACAATGAGCAGTTCTTC. Protein product: CASRGLGDNEQFF. Together with reference TRBV7-9 and TRBJ2-1, the CDR3 gives the full variable domain: DTGVSQNPRHKITKRGQNVTFRCDPISEHNRLYWYRQTLGQGPEFLTYFQNEAQLEKSRLLSDRFSAERPKGSFSTLEIQRTEQGDSAMYLCASRGLGDNEQFFGPGTRLTVL.

This chain uses TRBV28 with TRBJ2-2; D might be TRBD2 (6 bases). Trimming removed 5 bases at V and 4 bases at J, with 14 bases between. This CDR3 is 15 amino acids long. Germline loops: CDR1 MDHEN, CDR2 SYDVKM. CDR3 protein: CASSPISGPTGELFF. The CDR3 DNA follows: TGTGCCAGCAGTCCTATAAGCGGGCCCACCGGGGAGCTGTTTTTT.

The chain carries TRBV28 and TRBJ1-2, with D perhaps matching TRBD1 (6 bases). This CDR3 region has 13 residues. Germline CDR1 and CDR2: MDHEN and SYDVKM. V lost 8 bases and J 4 bases, leaving 14 bases between the germline ends. In DNA form, the CDR3 reads TGTGCCAGCTCAATAGACAGGCGCTATGGCTACACCTTC. It translates to CASSIDRRYGYTF.

The chain joins TRBV25-1 to TRBJ1-6, with D unresolved. The CDR3 loop spans 14 amino acids. Germline-derived CDR1 and CDR2 are MGHDK and SYGVNS. Trimming took 6 bases from V and 7 from J, leaving 13 bases between them. Here the CDR3 DNA reads TGTGCCAGCAGAGAAAATTCGGGCAATTCACCCCTCCACTTT. Translating gives CASRENSGNSPLHF.

The rearrangement links TRBV19 to TRBJ2-7; 7 nucleotides match TRBD1. The CDR3 extends over 16 amino acids. The ends lost 1 base at V and 12 bases at J; junction bases unmatched: 18. Germline V gene data show CDR1 as LNHDA and CDR2 as SQIVND (reference sequence). CDR3 sequence: CASSIAPGQCILGWYF. DNA of the CDR3: TGTGCCAGTAGTATAGCGCCGGGACAGTGTATCCTCGGTTGGTACTTC.

The chain recombines TRBV30 with TRBJ1-6; D ambiguous. The V gene's germline CDR1 is GTSNPN and CDR2 SVGIG (reference sequence). The germline V and J ends were trimmed by 1 base and 8 bases, with 18 bases remaining between them. The CDR3 is made up of 16 amino acids. As DNA, the CDR3 is TGTGCCTGGAGTGACGTTCTTGGGAAGAGAGATTCACCCCTCCACTTT. It yields the protein CAWSDVLGKRDSPLHF.

CDR3 nucleotides: TGTGCCAGCACAAGGACAGGGACCAATAATTCACCCCTCCACTTT. Amino acids: CASTRTGTNNSPLHF. The chain couples TRBV7-2 to TRBJ1-6, with TRBD1 identical over 8 bases. The CDR3 has 15 residues. CDR1 and CDR2 from the germline V gene are SGHTA and FQGNSA. With 7 bases clipped from V and 5 bases from J, the junction kept 7 bases outside the gene matches.

As to this clone: Germline is not matched at one junction end, which may reflect a read error. J is TRBJ1-4 and V is TRBV7-2; D perhaps matches TRBD1 (6 bases). CDR1 is SGHTA and CDR2 is FQGNSA in the germline V gene. CDR3 length: 15 amino acids. Here the CDR3 DNA reads TGTGCCGGCAGGGCACAGGGAGAGACTAATGAAAAACTGTTTTTT. This translates into CAGRAQGETNEKLFF.

This clone is a singleton in its sample. The chain couples TRBV29-1 to TRBJ1-2, with 7 bases lining up with TRBD1. Trimming cost V 2 bases and J 7 bases; bases outside gene matches: 16. The CDR3 extends over 16 amino acids. Germline lookup yields CDR1 SQVTM and CDR2 ANQGSEA. The CDR3 reads CSVEIAELGGGGGYTF. The CDR3 nucleotides are TGCAGCGTTGAAATTGCCGAACTGGGAGGGGGCGGTGGCTACACCTTC.

V usage is TRBV4-1 and J usage is TRBJ1-5; D is possibly TRBD1 (6 bases). Germline V gene data show CDR1 as MGHRA and CDR2 as YSYEKL. CDR3 length: 17 amino acids. V lost 0 bases, J lost 0 bases, and 12 bases lay in between. The CDR3 DNA follows: TGCGCCAGCAGCCAAGATGGGGACATCCGTAGCAATCAGCCCCAGCATTTT. Translation: CASSQDGDIRSNQPQHF.

The rearrangement joins TRBV19 to TRBJ1-2, with D perhaps TRBD1 (6 bases). The V and J ends lost 0 bases and 8 bases respectively, with 10 bases between them. In germline, CDR1 is LNHDA, CDR2 SQIVND (reference sequence). The CDR3 has 13 residues. CDR3 region: CASSIDNGGGYTF. In nucleotides, the CDR3 is TGTGCCAGTAGTATAGATAACGGGGGCGGCTACACCTTC. The full variable domain, in which reference TRBV19 and TRBJ1-2 provide the parts outside the CDR3, is DGGITQSPKYLFRKEGQNVTLSCEQNLNHDAMYWYRQDPGQGLRLIYYSQIVNDFQKGDIAEGYSVSREKKESFPLTVTSAQKNPTAFYLCASSIDNGGGYTFGSGTRLTVV.

This clone was counted a single time. This chain links TRBV30 with TRBJ1-5, with D possibly matching TRBD1 (6 bases). This CDR3 has 15 amino acids. Germline CDR1 GTSNPN, CDR2 SVGIG (reference sequence). V shed 0 bases and J shed 6 bases, with 15 bases lying between them. CDR3 sequence reads: CAWSVLGGGGQPQHF. CDR3 nucleotides: TGTGCCTGGAGTGTACTAGGAGGGGGAGGTCAGCCCCAGCATTTT.